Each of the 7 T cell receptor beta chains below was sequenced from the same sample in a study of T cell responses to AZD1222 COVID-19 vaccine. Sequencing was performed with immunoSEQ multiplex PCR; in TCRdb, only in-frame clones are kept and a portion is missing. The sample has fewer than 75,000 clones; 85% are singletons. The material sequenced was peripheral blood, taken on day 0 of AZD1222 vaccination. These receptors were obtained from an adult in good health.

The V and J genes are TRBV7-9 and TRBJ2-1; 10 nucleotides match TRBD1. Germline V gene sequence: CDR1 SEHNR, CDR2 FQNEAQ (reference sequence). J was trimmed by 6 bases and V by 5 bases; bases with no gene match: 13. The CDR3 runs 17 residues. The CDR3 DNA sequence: TGTGCCAGCAGCCCAAAACCCGGGACAGGGGAGCCCAATGAGCAGTTCTTC. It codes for CASSPKPGTGEPNEQFF.

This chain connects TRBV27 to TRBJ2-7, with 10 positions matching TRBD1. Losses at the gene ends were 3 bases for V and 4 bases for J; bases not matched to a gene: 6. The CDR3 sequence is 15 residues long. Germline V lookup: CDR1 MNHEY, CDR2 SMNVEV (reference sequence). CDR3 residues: CASSFLGQGSYEQYF. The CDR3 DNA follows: TGTGCCAGCAGTTTTTTGGGACAGGGGTCTTACGAGCAGTACTTC.

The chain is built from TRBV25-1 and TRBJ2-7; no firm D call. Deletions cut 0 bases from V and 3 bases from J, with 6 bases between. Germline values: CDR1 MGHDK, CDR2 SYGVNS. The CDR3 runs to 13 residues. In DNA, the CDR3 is TGTGCCAGCAGTGAATACAACGGCTACGAGCAGTACTTC. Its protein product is CASSEYNGYEQYF.

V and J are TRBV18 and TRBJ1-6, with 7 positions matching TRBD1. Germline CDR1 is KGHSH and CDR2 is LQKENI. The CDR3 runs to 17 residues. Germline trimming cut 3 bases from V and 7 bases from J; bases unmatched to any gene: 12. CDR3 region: CASSPRMSGTANSPLHF. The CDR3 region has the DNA TGTGCCAGCTCACCGAGGATGTCCGGGACAGCCAATTCACCCCTCCACTTT.

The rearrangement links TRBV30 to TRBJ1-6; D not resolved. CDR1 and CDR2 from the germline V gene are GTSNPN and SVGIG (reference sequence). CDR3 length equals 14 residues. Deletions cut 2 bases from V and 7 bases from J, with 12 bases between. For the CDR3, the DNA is TGTGCCTGGAGTTCTGGACTTGACAATTCACCCCTCCACTTT. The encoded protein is CAWSSGLDNSPLHF.

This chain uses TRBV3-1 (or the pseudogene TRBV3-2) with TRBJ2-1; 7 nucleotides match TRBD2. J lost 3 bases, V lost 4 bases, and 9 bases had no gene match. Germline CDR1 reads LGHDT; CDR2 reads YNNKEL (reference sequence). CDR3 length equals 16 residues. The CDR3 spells CASSRPGGGYYNEQFF. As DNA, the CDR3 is TGTGCCAGCAGCCGTCCGGGCGGGGGATACTACAATGAGCAGTTCTTC.

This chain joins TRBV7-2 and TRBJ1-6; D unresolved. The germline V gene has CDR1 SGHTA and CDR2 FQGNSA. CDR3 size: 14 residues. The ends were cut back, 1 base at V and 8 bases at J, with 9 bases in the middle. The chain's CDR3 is CASSLGPGDSPLHF. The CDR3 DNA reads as TGTGCCAGCAGCTTAGGTCCAGGCGATTCACCCCTCCACTTT.